This T cell receptor (beta chain) was sequenced in a study of blood T cell repertoires in COVID-19. In the original workflow: Counts of nucleated cells, estimated from reference gene primer amplification, were obtained. Profiled with immunoSEQ multiplex PCR; TCRdb holds only in-frame clones, not every one. V and J calls and clone size come straight from that table; D and trimming were deduced from the DNA. Among around 140,000 clones listed, around 84% were seen once. V was clipped by 6 bases and J by 7 bases; unmatched bases: 7. This CDR3 has 14 amino acids. Looked up from germline, CDR1 is KGHSH and CDR2 is LQKENI.

This receptor was identified in a woman of 80 years or more with acute or convalescent COVID-19. Sequencing was done on a sample of peripheral blood. V gene TRBV18 combines with J gene TRBJ2-7, with 12 bases fitting TRBD1. CDR3 sequence: CASSPGTGGGEQYF. CDR3 nucleotide sequence: TGTGCCAGCTCTCCCGGGACAGGGGGCGGTGAGCAGTACTTC.